The next 7 T cell receptor beta chains were all read from a single sample in a study of blood T cell repertoires in COVID-19. Measured with immunoSEQ multiplex PCR; TCRdb has only the in-frame clones, and not every one. The sample lists 100,000 to 150,000 clones, about 83% occurring once. Sequencing was done on a sample of peripheral blood. The receptors derive from a man aged 40-55 years with active or convalescent COVID-19.

This clone was picked up a small number of times. This chain uses TRBV5-1 with TRBJ2-5, with D possibly being TRBD1 (6 bases). The CDR3 has 14 residues. Deletions cut 4 bases from V and 4 bases from J, with 14 bases between. Per the germline V gene, CDR1 is SGHRS and CDR2 is YFSETQ. CDR3 coding DNA: TGCGCCAGCAGCCCGACGGACAGAGGAGAGACCCAGTACTTC. This gives the protein CASSPTDRGETQYF.

This clone was seen just once. V gene TRBV24-1 combines with J gene TRBJ2-1; TRBD1 aligns across 7 bases. V dropped 6 bases and J dropped 7; count of bases not matched to a gene: 8. Germline-derived CDR1 and CDR2 are KGHDR and SFDVKD. The CDR3 length is 14 residues. The CDR3, as DNA: TGTGCCACCAGTCCGGGACAGAGTTGGAATGAGCAGTTCTTC. Translation gives CATSPGQSWNEQFF.

This clone was seen more than once but under ten times. This chain links TRBV7-2 with TRBJ2-3; 11 bases agree with TRBD2. V lost 3 bases, J lost 3 bases, and 5 bases stayed unmatched. The V gene's germline CDR1 is SGHTA and CDR2 FQGNSA. The CDR3 is 16 residues long. The CDR3 loop is CASSFHSGGVTDTQYF. The CDR3 DNA sequence: TGTGCCAGCAGCTTTCATAGCGGGGGGGTGACAGATACGCAGTATTTT.

This chain connects TRBV6-5 to TRBJ1-5, with TRBD1 matching 7 bases. The CDR3 runs 14 residues. After removal of 7 bases from V and 1 base from J, the junction contained 4 bases not matched to a gene. Germline lookup yields CDR1 MNHEY and CDR2 SVGAGI. The CDR3 loop reads CASNLQGSNQPQHF. The CDR3 bases are TGTGCCAGCAACCTACAGGGGAGCAATCAGCCCCAGCATTTT.

This chain joins TRBV5-1 and TRBJ2-3; TRBD2 matches at 14 bases. The CDR3 extends over 16 amino acids. The V gene end was trimmed by 4 bases and the J gene end by 4 bases; junction bases not matched to a gene: 5. Per the germline V gene, CDR1 is SGHRS and CDR2 is YFSETQ. The CDR3, as DNA: TGCGCCAGCAGCAGGACTAGCGGGGGGAGTTCAGATACGCAGTATTTT. Protein sequence: CASSRTSGGSSDTQYF.

The rearrangement links TRBV18 to TRBJ2-3, with D uncertain. Germline assignment: CDR1 KGHSH and CDR2 LQKENI. The CDR3 has 13 residues. The V end was cut by 3 bases, the J end by 3 bases, with 7 bases between. The CDR3 here is CASSPYITDTQYF. The CDR3 nucleotides read TGTGCCAGCTCACCCTATATAACAGATACGCAGTATTTT.

CDR3 amino acids: CASSVGQTQETQYF. CDR3 DNA: TGTGCCAGCAGTGTAGGACAAACGCAAGAGACCCAGTACTTC. This sequence joins TRBV2 and TRBJ2-5, with a weak D call TRBD1 (5 bases). Trimming left V 4 bases short and J 2 bases short, with 11 bases between. Germline CDR1 is SNHLY and CDR2 is FYNNEI. This CDR3 region has 14 residues. Based on the CDR3 plus reference TRBV2 and TRBJ2-5, the full variable domain is EPEVTQTPSHQVTQMGQEVILRCVPISNHLYFYWYRQILGQKVEFLVSFYNNEISEKSEIFDDQFSVERPDGSNFTLKIRSTKLEDSAMYFCASSVGQTQETQYFGPGTRLLVL.